This paragraph covers one T cell receptor (beta chain) sequence. This entry is derived from a study of regulatory T cells in long-lasting Graves disease. V shed 0 bases and J shed 4 bases, with 8 bases lying between them. CDR1 is LNHDA, CDR2 SQIVND, per germline (reference sequence). The CDR3 sequence is 14 residues long. The time point was: newly diagnosed GD, antithyroid drugs for less than 3 months. Extracted RNA from PBMCs served as the source of the TCR library. Researchers made TCR beta libraries by using iRepertoire HTBI primers and running Arm-PCR on CDR3 regions. TCRdb called the multiplex PCR reads again in MiXCR, with one record for every CDR3 protein. The table lists 500,000 or so distinct CDR3 sequences, 12% to 15% of them singletons. The sample was also linked to a second study, of T cells in Graves' hyperthyroidism and ophthalmopathy.

The chain links TRBV19 to TRBJ2-3; D may be TRBD1 (6 bases). The specimen was peripheral blood mononuclear cells (PBMCs), collected at new diagnosis, from a patient treated with antithyroid drugs. The source of this sequence is a woman between 45 and 65 years old with Graves disease. As DNA, the CDR3 is TGTGCCAGTAGTATAGAAGGGGGTTCAGATACGCAGTATTTT. Protein product: CASSIEGGSDTQYF.